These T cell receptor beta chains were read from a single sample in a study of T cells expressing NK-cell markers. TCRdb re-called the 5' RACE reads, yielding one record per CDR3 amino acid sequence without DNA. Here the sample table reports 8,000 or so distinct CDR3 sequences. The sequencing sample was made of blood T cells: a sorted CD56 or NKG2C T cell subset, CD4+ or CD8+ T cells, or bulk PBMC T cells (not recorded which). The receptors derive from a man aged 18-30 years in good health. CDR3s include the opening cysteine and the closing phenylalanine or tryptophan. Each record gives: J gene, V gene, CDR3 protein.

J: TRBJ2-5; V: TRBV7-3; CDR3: CASSLQGQGGETQYF
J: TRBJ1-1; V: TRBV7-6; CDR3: CASSLGQGWTEAFF